These 9 T cell receptor beta chains were sequenced from one sample in a study of shared clonotypes between healthy human individuals. Here immunoSEQ multiplex PCR was the method, and the copy in TCRdb shows in-frame clones only, minus some. The data hold 1,100,000 or so clones, with approximately 78% observed a single time. Sequenced input: memory CD4+ T cells from PBMCs. Subset described: CD45RA-negative fraction. The receptor set was obtained from a man between 18 and 35 years old in good health. Some clones in this sample may be carry-over from other donors' samples.

The J gene is TRBJ1-2, the V gene TRBV5-1, with D hard to call. Looked up from germline, CDR1 is SGHRS and CDR2 is YFSETQ. There are 16 residues in the CDR3. V was shortened by 0 bases and J by 4 bases, with 16 bases between the two germline ends. CDR3 region: CASSLGPDPSGYGYTF. The CDR3 region has the DNA TGCGCCAGCAGCTTGGGCCCCGACCCCAGCGGCTATGGCTACACCTTC.

The chain employs TRBV2 and TRBJ1-5; D gene ambiguous. Germline CDR1 and CDR2: SNHLY and FYNNEI. This CDR3 has 13 residues. Trimming shortened V by 8 bases and J by 4 bases, and 12 bases separated the two germline ends. The CDR3 region is CASSKKENQPQHF. CDR3 nucleotides: TGTGCCAGCTCGAAAAAGGAGAATCAGCCCCAGCATTTT.

The chain combines TRBV9 with TRBJ2-7; the D call may be TRBD1 or TRBD2 (5 bases each). Germline assignment: CDR1 SGDLS and CDR2 YYNGEE. The V end was cut by 4 bases, the J end by 0 bases, with 14 bases between. This CDR3 contains 15 residues. DNA for the CDR3: TGTGCCAGCAGCTTGGGGACGGCTAGCTCCTACGAGCAGTACTTC. Translated: CASSLGTASSYEQYF.

The rearrangement joins TRBV10-3 to TRBJ2-3; TRBD2 matches at 7 bases. This CDR3 is 17 amino acids long. Germline assignment: CDR1 ENHRY and CDR2 SYGVKD. V lost 8 bases, J lost 4 bases, and 18 bases stayed unmatched. CDR3 sequence reads: CAIRSSSGRDEPDTQYF. In DNA, the CDR3 is TGTGCCATCCGCTCCAGCTCGGGGAGGGACGAGCCAGATACGCAGTATTTT.

CDR3 bases: TGTGCCAGCAGCCCTCGCCGGGGGGCAGATTACCAAGAGACCCAGTACTTC. As protein: CASSPRRGADYQETQYF. The V gene is TRBV14, the J gene TRBJ2-5; a possible D gene is TRBD2 (7 bases). The CDR3 loop spans 17 amino acids. The V and J ends lost 4 bases and 0 bases respectively, with 18 bases between them. Germline CDR1 reads SGHDN; CDR2 reads FVKESK. The complete variable domain, with remaining parts taken from reference TRBV14 and TRBJ2-5, reads EAGVTQFPSHSVIEKGQTVTLRCDPISGHDNLYWYRRVMGKEIKFLLHFVKESKQDESGMPNNRFLAERTGGTYSTLKVQPAELEDSGVYFCASSPRRGADYQETQYFGPGTRLLVL.

This clone was counted a single time. This sequence joins TRBV10-1 and TRBJ2-3, with D hard to call. Per germline, CDR1 WNHNN and CDR2 SYGVQD (reference sequence). V gave up 4 bases and J gave up 4 bases, with 18 bases separating them. The CDR3 runs to 16 residues. CDR3 loop: CASSVSPGLRPDTQYF. The CDR3, as DNA: TGCGCCAGCAGTGTTAGCCCGGGTCTCCGTCCAGATACGCAGTATTTT.

This chain uses TRBV5-1 with TRBJ2-7, with D perhaps TRBD1 (6 bases). Germline lookup yields CDR1 SGHRS and CDR2 YFSETQ. The CDR3 consists of 15 residues. V was pared by 4 bases and J by 4 bases, with 18 bases between. CDR3 nucleotide sequence: TGCGCCAGCAGCCTGGGATTACAGGGTGGGTACGAGCAGTACTTC. This codes for CASSLGLQGGYEQYF. Filled out from reference TRBV5-1 and TRBJ2-7, the complete variable domain reads KAGVTQTPRYLIKTRGQQVTLSCSPISGHRSVSWYQQTPGQGLQFLFEYFSETQRNKGNFPGRFSGRQFSNSRSEMNVSTLELGDSALYLCASSLGLQGGYEQYFGPGTRLTVT.

CDR3 nucleotide sequence: TGTGCCAGCAGTGGTAGCGTCTTTAACTATGGCTACACCTTC. Protein: CASSGSVFNYGYTF. The chain links TRBV2 to TRBJ1-2; D gene unclear. Germline loops: CDR1 SNHLY, CDR2 FYNNEI. The V gene lost 4 bases and the J gene lost 1 base, with 10 bases spanning the gap. CDR3 size: 14 residues.

This chain links TRBV2 with TRBJ1-5, with D perhaps matching TRBD1 (6 bases). The CDR3 consists of 18 residues. V was pared by 6 bases and J by 4 bases, with 25 bases between. CDR1 is SNHLY and CDR2 is FYNNEI in the germline V gene. CDR3 in DNA: TGTGCCAGCAGCGCCGAGGGGGGAAGGGCTTTTGAAAATCAGCCCCAGCATTTT. This gives the protein CASSAEGGRAFENQPQHF.